The sample holds many counts of the clone carrying this TCR beta chain. The data were obtained in a study of blood T cells in healthy people across ages. The total RNA that was extracted per sample amounted to at least 5.5 micrograms. Through a sample-barcoded 5' primer and a J-beta primer mix, a second PCR was run for roughly 6 to 11 cycles. Via MiXCR, TCRdb re-called the 5' RACE reads, giving one row per CDR3 protein. This sample has some 890,000 distinct CDR3 sequences; roughly 28% occur once, and the top ten carry roughly 10%. Germline assignment: CDR1 DFQATT and CDR2 SNEGSKA (reference sequence). Trimming removed 0 bases from V and 5 bases from J; junction bases left unmatched: 8. The CDR3 spans 15 residues. This sample was also put to use in a study of T cells of mothers and their children.

The TCR sequence derives from a middle-aged woman in good health. The chain couples TRBV20-1 to TRBJ1-2, with TRBD1 matching 8 bases. Sequenced material: blood. The CDR3 is CSARDHGTGKYGYTF. DNA of the CDR3: TGCAGTGCTAGAGATCACGGGACAGGAAAATATGGCTACACCTTC.